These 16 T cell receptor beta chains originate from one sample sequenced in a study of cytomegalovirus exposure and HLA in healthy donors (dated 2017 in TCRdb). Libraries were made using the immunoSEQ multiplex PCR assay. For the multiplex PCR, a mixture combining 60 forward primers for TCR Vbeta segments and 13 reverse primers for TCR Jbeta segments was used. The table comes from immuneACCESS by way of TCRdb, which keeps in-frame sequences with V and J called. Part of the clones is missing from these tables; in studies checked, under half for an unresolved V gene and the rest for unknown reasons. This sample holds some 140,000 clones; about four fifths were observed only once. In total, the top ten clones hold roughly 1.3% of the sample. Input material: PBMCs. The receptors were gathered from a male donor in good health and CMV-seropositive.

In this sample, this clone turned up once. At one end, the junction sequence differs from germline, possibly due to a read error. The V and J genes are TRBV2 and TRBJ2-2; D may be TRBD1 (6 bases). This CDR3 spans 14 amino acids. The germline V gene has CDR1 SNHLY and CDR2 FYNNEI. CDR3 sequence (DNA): TGTGCCAGCAGGGAAGACAGGTACACCGGGGAGCTGTTTTTT. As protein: CASREDRYTGELFF.

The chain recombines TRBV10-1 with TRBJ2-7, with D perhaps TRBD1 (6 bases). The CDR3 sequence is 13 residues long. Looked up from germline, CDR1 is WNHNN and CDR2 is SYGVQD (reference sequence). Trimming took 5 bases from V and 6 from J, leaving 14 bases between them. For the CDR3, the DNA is TGCGCCAGCAGTAAACAGGGATCGAGCGAGCAGTACTTC. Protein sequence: CASSKQGSSEQYF.

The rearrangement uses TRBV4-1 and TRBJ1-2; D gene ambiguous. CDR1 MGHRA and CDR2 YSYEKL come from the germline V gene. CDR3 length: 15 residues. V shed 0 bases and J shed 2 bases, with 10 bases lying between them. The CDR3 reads CASSQDREQNYGYTF. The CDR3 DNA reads TGCGCCAGCAGCCAAGATCGAGAACAGAACTATGGCTACACCTTC.

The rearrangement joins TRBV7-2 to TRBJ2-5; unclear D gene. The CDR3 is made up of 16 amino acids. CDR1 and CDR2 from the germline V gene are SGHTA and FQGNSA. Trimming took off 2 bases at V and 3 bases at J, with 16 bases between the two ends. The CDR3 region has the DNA TGTGCCAGCAGCTTACCTCTGCAGTCAAGTAAAGAGACCCAGTACTTC. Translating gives CASSLPLQSSKETQYF.

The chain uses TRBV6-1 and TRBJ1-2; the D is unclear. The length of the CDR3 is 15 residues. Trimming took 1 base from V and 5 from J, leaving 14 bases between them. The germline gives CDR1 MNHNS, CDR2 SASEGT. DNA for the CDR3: TGTGCCAGCAGTGAAGACCCGGTCCGGGATTATGGCTACACCTTC. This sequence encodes CASSEDPVRDYGYTF.

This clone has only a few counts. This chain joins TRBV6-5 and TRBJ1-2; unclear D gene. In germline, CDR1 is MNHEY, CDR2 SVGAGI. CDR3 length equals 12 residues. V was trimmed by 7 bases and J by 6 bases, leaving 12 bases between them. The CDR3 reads CASMRRSHGYTF. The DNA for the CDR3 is TGTGCCAGCATGAGAAGGAGTCATGGCTACACCTTC.

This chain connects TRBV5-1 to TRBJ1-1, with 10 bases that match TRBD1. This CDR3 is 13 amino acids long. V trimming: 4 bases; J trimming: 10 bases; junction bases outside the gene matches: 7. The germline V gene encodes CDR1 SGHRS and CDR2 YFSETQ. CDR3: CASSDRQGAGAFF. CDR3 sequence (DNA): TGCGCCAGCAGCGATCGACAGGGGGCGGGAGCTTTCTTT.

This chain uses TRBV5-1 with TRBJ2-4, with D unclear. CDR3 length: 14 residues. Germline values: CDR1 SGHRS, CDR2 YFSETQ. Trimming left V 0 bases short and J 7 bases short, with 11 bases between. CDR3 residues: CASSLGPPSNIQYF. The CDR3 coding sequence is TGCGCCAGCAGCTTGGGGCCGCCCTCCAACATTCAGTACTTC.

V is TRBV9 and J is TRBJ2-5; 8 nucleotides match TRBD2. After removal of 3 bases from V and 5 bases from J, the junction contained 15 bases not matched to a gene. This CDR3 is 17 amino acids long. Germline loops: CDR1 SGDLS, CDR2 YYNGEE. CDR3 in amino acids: CASSGRGVQRELETQYF. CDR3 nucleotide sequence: TGTGCCAGCAGCGGCCGAGGGGTTCAGCGGGAGTTGGAGACCCAGTACTTC. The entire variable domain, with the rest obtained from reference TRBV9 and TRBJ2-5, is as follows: DSGVTQTPKHLITATGQRVTLRCSPRSGDLSVYWYQQSLDQGLQFLIQYYNGEERAKGNILERFSAQQFPDLHSELNLSSLELGDSALYFCASSGRGVQRELETQYFGPGTRLLVL.

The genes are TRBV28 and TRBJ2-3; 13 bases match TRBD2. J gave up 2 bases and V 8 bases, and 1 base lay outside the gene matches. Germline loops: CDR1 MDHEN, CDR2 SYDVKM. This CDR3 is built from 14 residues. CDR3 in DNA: TGTGCCAGCGGGACTAGCGGGGCCACAGATACGCAGTATTTT. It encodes CASGTSGATDTQYF.

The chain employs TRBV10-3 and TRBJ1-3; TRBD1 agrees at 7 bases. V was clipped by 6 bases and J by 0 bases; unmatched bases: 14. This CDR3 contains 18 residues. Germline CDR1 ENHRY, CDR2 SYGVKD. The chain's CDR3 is CAISHSYRGLISGNTIYF. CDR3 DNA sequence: TGTGCCATCAGCCACTCATACAGGGGTTTGATCTCTGGAAACACCATATATTTT.

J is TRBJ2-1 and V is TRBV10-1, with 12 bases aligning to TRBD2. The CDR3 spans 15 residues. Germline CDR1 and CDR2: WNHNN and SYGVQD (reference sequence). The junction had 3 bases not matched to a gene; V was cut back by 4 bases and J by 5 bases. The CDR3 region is CASSARLAGDNEQFF. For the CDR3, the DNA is TGCGCCAGCAGTGCAAGACTAGCGGGGGACAATGAGCAGTTCTTC.

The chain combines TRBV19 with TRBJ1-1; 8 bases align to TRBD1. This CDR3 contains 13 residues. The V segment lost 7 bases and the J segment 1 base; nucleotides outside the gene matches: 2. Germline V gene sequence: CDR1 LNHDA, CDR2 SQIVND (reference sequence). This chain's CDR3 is CASIDRGNTEAFF. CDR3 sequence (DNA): TGTGCCAGTATTGACAGGGGGAACACTGAAGCTTTCTTT.

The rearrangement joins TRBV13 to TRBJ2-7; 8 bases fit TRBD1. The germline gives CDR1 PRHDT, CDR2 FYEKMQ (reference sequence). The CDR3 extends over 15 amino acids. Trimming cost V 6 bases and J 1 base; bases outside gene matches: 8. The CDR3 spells CASSSGTGPSYEQYF. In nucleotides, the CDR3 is TGTGCCAGCAGTTCCGGGACAGGCCCTTCCTACGAGCAGTACTTC.

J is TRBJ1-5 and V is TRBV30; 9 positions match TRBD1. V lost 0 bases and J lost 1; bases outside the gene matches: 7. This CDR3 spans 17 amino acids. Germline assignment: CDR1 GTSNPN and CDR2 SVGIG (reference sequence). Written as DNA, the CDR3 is TGTGCCTGGAGTGTGGGGACAGGGCTTCGAAGCAATCAGCCCCAGCATTTT. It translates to CAWSVGTGLRSNQPQHF.

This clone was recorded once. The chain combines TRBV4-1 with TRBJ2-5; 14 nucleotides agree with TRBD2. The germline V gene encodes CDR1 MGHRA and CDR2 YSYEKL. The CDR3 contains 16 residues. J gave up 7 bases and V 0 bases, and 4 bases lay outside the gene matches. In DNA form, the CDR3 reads TGCGCCAGCAGCCAAGATCAGGGACTAGCGGGGGCGACCCAGTACTTC. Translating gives CASSQDQGLAGATQYF.